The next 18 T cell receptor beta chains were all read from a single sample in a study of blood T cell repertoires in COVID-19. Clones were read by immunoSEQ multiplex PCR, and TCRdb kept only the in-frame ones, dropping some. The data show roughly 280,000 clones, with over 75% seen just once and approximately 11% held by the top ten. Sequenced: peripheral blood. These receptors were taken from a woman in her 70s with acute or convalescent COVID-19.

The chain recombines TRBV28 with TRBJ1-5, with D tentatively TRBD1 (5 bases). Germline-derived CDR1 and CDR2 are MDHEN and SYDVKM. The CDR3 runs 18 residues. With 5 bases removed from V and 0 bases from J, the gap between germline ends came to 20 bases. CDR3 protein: CASSGGSSGIYSNQPQHF. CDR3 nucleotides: TGTGCCAGCAGTGGGGGGTCCTCTGGCATTTATAGCAATCAGCCCCAGCATTTT. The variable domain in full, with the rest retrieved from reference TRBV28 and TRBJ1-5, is DVKVTQSSRYLVKRTGEKVFLECVQDMDHENMFWYRQDPGLGLRLIYFSYDVKMKEKGDIPEGYSVSREKKERFSLILESASTNQTSMYLCASSGGSSGIYSNQPQHFGDGTRLSIL.

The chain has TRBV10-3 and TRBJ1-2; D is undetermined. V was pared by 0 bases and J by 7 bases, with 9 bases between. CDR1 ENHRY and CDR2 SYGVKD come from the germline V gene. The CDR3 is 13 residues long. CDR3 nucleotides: TGTGCCATCAGTGAGTCGACTGGTACTGGCTACACCTTC. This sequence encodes CAISESTGTGYTF.

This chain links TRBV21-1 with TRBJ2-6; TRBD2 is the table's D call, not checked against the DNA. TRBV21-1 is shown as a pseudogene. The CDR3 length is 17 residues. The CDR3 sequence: CASSNRGEDSGANVLTF. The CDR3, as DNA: TGTGCCAGCAGCAATCGGGGGGAGGACTCTGGGGCCAACGTCCTGACTTTC.

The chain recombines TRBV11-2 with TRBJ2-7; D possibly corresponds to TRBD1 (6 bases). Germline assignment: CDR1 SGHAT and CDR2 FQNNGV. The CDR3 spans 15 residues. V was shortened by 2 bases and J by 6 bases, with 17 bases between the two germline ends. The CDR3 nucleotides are TGTGCCAGCAGCTTATCGCCACAGGGCATCTCCGAGCAGTACTTC. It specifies CASSLSPQGISEQYF.

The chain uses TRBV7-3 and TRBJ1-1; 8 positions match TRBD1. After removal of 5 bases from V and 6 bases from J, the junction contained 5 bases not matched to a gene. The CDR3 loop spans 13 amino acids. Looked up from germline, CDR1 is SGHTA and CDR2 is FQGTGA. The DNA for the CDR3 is TGTGCCAGCAGCCCGCAGGGGGCCGCTGAAGCTTTCTTT. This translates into CASSPQGAAEAFF.

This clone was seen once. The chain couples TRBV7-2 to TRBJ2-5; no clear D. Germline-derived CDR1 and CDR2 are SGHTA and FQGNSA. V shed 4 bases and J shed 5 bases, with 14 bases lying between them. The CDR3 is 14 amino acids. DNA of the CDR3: TGTGCCAGCAGCTCCCGTTCCGTCCGGGAGACCCAGTACTTC. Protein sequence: CASSSRSVRETQYF.

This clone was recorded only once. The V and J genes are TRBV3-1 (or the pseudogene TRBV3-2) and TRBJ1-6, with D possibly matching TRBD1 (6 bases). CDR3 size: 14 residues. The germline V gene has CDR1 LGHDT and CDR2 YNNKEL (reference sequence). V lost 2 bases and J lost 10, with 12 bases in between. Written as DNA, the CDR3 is TGTGCCAGCAGCCAAACCACAGGGCCCTCACCCCTCCACTTT. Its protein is CASSQTTGPSPLHF.

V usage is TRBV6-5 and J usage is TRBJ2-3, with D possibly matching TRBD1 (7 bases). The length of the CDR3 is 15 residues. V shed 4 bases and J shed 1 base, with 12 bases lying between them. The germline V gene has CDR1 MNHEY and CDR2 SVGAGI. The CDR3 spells CASSSQGGGTDTQYF. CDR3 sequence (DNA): TGTGCCAGCAGTTCCCAGGGGGGCGGCACAGATACGCAGTATTTT.

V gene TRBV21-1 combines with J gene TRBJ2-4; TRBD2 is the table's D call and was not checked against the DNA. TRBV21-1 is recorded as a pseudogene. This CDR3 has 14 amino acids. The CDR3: CASSAGLVKNIQYF. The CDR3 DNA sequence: TGTGCCAGCAGCGCGGGGCTAGTCAAAAACATTCAGTACTTC.

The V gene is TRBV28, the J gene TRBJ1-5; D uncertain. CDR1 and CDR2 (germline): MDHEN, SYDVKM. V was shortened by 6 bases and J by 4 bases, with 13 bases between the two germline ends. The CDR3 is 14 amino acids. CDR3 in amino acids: CASSSGGTNQPQHF. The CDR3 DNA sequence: TGTGCCAGCAGCTCCGGTGGTACTAATCAGCCCCAGCATTTT.

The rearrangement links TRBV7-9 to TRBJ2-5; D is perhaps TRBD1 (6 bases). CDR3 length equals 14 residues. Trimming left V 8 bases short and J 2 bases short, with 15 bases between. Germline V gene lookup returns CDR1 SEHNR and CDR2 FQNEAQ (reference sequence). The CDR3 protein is CASGTGILQETQYF. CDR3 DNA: TGTGCCAGCGGCACAGGGATTTTACAAGAGACCCAGTACTTC.

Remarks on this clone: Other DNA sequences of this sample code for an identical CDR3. The CDR3: CASSLSGSSYNEQFF. The CDR3 DNA follows: TGCGCCAGCAGCTTGAGCGGGAGCTCCTACAATGAGCAGTTCTTC. V is TRBV5-1 and J is TRBJ2-1; 8 bases line up with TRBD2. The CDR3 is 15 amino acids. From germline, CDR1 is SGHRS and CDR2 YFSETQ. Trimming cost V 1 base and J 0 bases; bases outside gene matches: 0.

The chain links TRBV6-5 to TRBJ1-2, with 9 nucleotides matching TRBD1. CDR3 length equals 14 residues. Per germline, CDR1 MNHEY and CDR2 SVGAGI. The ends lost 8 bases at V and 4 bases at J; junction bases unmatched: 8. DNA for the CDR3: TGTGCCAGCTTTCAGGGACAGGGACTCTATGGCTACACCTTC. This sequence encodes CASFQGQGLYGYTF.

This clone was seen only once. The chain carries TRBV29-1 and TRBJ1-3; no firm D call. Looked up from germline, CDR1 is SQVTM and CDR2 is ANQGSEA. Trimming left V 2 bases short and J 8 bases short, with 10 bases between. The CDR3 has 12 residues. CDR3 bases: TGCAGCGTTGAATTTGGCACCCACACCATATATTTT. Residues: CSVEFGTHTIYF.

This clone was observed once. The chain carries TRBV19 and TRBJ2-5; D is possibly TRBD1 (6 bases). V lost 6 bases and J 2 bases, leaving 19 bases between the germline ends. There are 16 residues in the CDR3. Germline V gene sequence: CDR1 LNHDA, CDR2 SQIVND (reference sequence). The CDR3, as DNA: TGTGCCAGTAGAAGGGGCAGGGGCGCCCCTCAAGAGACCCAGTACTTC. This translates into CASRRGRGAPQETQYF. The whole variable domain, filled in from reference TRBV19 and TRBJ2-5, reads DGGITQSPKYLFRKEGQNVTLSCEQNLNHDAMYWYRQDPGQGLRLIYYSQIVNDFQKGDIAEGYSVSREKKESFPLTVTSAQKNPTAFYLCASRRGRGAPQETQYFGPGTRLLVL.

The CDR3 bases are TGTGCCAGTAGGCAGTACTCTGGAAACACCATATATTTT. Translating it yields CASRQYSGNTIYF. The genes are TRBV19 and TRBJ1-3; D unclear. The CDR3 has 13 amino acids. The V end was cut by 6 bases, the J end by 0 bases, with 6 bases between. CDR1 and CDR2 from the germline V gene are LNHDA and SQIVND (reference sequence).

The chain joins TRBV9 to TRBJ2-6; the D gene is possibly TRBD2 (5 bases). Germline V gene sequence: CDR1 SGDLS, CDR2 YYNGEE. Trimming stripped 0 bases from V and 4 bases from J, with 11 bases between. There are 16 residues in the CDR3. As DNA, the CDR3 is TGTGCCAGCAGCGTAGACGAGGGAGCAGGGGCCAACGTCCTGACTTTC. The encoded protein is CASSVDEGAGANVLTF.

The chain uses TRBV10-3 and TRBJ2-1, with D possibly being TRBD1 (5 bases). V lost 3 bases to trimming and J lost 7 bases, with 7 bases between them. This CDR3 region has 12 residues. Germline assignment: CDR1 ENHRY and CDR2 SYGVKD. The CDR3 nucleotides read TGTGCCATCAGTGAACGACAGAATGAGCAGTTCTTC. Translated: CAISERQNEQFF.